This T cell receptor beta chain was identified during a study of shared clonotypes between healthy human individuals. Notes on the study in general: Naive subsets, compared against memory subsets, generally had larger estimated richness values. Apart from blood, nothing was sampled; tissue repertoires likely differ. When naive CD4 clonotypes were compared across a few donors, roughly 4.9% were shared.

CD45RA+ naive and CD45RA-negative memory subsets were separated from CD4+ cells. With regard to this clone: Its antigen remains unidentified.

TCRdb's copy holds only in-frame clones and misses some; the assay was immunoSEQ multiplex PCR. In the table there are more than 400,000 clones, about 95% of which are singletons. The sequence was obtained from a woman aged 25 to 39 in good health. The sample was naive CD4+ T cells sorted from blood. The subset is: CD45RA+ positively selected.

CDR3 nucleotide sequence: TGTGCCAGCAGCTTCGGACAGGGGGTAGCAACTAATGAAAAACTGTTTTTT. The encoded protein is CASSFGQGVATNEKLFF. V gene TRBV5-4 combines with J gene TRBJ1-4; 10 bases line up with TRBD1. With 2 bases clipped from V and 0 bases from J, the junction kept 4 bases outside the gene matches. CDR1 is SGHNT, CDR2 YYREEE, per germline (reference sequence). This CDR3 spans 17 amino acids.